This T cell receptor beta chain emerged from a study of blood T cells in healthy people across ages. General study points: The recorded TCR beta diversity per million T cells decreased in a roughly linear manner with age.

Regarding this clonotype: What it binds is unknown.

Extractions gave at least 5.5 micrograms of total RNA per sample. Germline V gene data show CDR1 as ENHRY and CDR2 as SYGVKD. The V and J ends lost 6 bases and 0 bases respectively, with 11 bases between them. The CDR3 has 14 residues. A J-beta primer mix and a sample-barcoded 5' primer were used in a second PCR of roughly 7 to 12 cycles. The authors tagged each cDNA molecule using a template-switch adaptor with 12 random nucleotides. TCRdb re-called the 5' RACE reads with MiXCR, one entry per CDR3 protein. The table lists some 1.8 million distinct CDR3 sequences, approximately 39% of them singletons, with more than 20% in the top ten.

This chain links TRBV10-3 with TRBJ1-1; D not certain. This TCR derives from a human donor in good health. Sequenced: blood. Here the CDR3 DNA reads TGTGCCATCAGCCCCATAGGGTTGAACACTGAAGCTTTCTTT. It is translated as CAISPIGLNTEAFF.